This T cell receptor beta chain comes out of a study of cytomegalovirus exposure and HLA in healthy donors. Study summary: From HLA-typed donors, an early data release held about 85 million unique TCRs. Findings of the study overall: Donors belonging to an Asian-associated ancestry cluster reportedly showed fewer N-insertions in productive TCRs than the roughly 670-donor mean, according to what a later analysis found. As a later analysis showed, a missense DCLRE1C variant was linked to trimming of TCR beta V- and J-genes.

This clone was observed a few times. Antigen unknown. PCR amplification relied on 60 Vbeta primers (plus 13 Jbeta primers). Sequencing used immunoSEQ multiplex PCR; TCRdb keeps in-frame clones, though not all of them. This sample carries 150,000 to 170,000 clones, around 80% of them seen once, and the ten largest clones take more than 1.2%. With 6 bases clipped from V and 1 base from J, the junction kept 4 bases outside the gene matches. The CDR3 extends over 15 amino acids. The germline CDR1 and CDR2 sequences are ENHRY and SYGVKD. V and J are TRBV10-3 and TRBJ2-7, with 12 nucleotides matching TRBD2. The TCR was taken from a man aged 18 to 30 in good health and CMV-seronegative. Sequencing was done on a sample of PBMCs. This CDR3 reads CAISPGTSGSYEQYF. The DNA for the CDR3 is TGTGCCATCAGCCCCGGGACTAGCGGGTCCTACGAGCAGTACTTC.